This T cell receptor beta chain was recorded in a study of Graves' ophthalmopathy and Graves' hyperthyroidism (dated by TCRdb to the late 2010s). Background for the entire study: Peripheral blood was collected before any treatment was given, at the time of initial diagnosis. To tell Graves' ophthalmopathy apart from Graves' hyperthyroidism, and to predict which patients would progress to ophthalmopathy, the study relied on TCR beta repertoire signatures. In total, 135 blood samples were TCR-sequenced: approximately 40 ophthalmopathy, some 75 hyperthyroidism and roughly 17 hyperthyroidism-to-ophthalmopathy patients. A discovery set of more than 90 patients (approximately 42 ophthalmopathy, around 57 stable hyperthyroidism) was enrolled to explore V-J signatures distinguishing ophthalmopathy from hyperthyroidism. The independent validation cohort included under 20 hyperthyroidism patients plus 17 patients who later progressed from hyperthyroidism to ophthalmopathy. T-cell repertoires of thyroid tissue and blood were compared in over 5 hyperthyroidism patients. Once sampling was done, hyperthyroidism patients were given methimazole at a starting dose of 30 mg daily, while ophthalmopathy patients were given high-dose intravenous methylprednisolone. Beyond this particular receptor, the publication reports: In validation, the model predicted ophthalmopathy progression with about 64% sensitivity and about 77% specificity; 12 predicted patients were CT-confirmed with GO in a median of approximately 6.2 months. Ophthalmopathy was separated from stable hyperthyroidism by the 13-signature model with about 85% sensitivity and approximately 84% specificity in cross-validation and with 80%/75% in the test set. Sample size was not statistically predetermined, and group allocation was not concealed from the investigators. Most expanded thyroid clonotypes with frequency above 0.001 were also detected in blood, suggesting blood repertoires may reflect the thyroid immune response.

Patients with ophthalmopathy had moderately to severely active disease, with a Clinical Activity Score of 3 or more, a NOSPECS grade of 4 or more, and a disease duration of less than 3 months. Patients were excluded if they had other autoimmune diseases, uncontrolled infections, pregnancy or lactation. Diagnosis relied on clinical symptoms, serum thyroxine, TRAb, thyroid ultrasound and orbital computed tomography. Ficoll-Paque density gradient centrifugation was used to isolate PBMCs from about 10 ml of fresh peripheral blood. Total RNA was extracted with Trizol reagent and quality-checked on an Agilent 2100 Bioanalyzer. TCR beta CDR3 regions were amplified from RNA transcripts for repertoire sequencing. A first-round RT-PCR used HTBI primers with the Qiagen OneStep RT-PCR kit, followed by a second-round multiplex PCR, size selection and purification. The libraries underwent paired-end sequencing with 100 bp reads on an Illumina HiSeq2000. On the study's bioinformatics: SOAPnuke was used to process the reads, removing any read that contained adapters or uncalled bases, had a mean Phred below 15, or lacked an exact match to the constant primer or identifier. COPE v1.2.5 was used to merge the high-quality paired reads. Unique nucleotide sequences were defined as clonotypes and aligned to IMGT TRB V, D and J references using MiTCR v1.1. The analysis was limited to V-J combinations with a frequency above 0.0001, which together covered around 99% of the repertoires. For each V-J combination, a TCR clonal expansion and chaos score was defined as F50 clonal expansion divided by the chaos observed in the TCRdist matrix. Welch's t-statistics and random forest were used to reduce the features to 10 to 15 V-J combinations, which were then used as input to a naive Bayes classifier. The similarity between thyroid and blood repertoires was quantified using the Morisita-Horn index. Clones were called with MiXCR by TCRdb after fastp trimmed the public reads at Q25, and only in-frame beta chains were retained. CDR3 protein sequences are deduplicated, and each keeps its most common genes and DNA. The V and J calls and clone size are TCRdb's, not the authors'. A total of 500,000 to 800,000 distinct CDR3 sequences appear in this sample, roughly 39% of them only once. The top ten hold over 2.5% of the sample.

In regard to this clonotype: No cognate antigen has been identified for it. Base qualities are not provided; no much larger clone lies one nucleotide away.

CDR1 and CDR2 (SGHDN, FVKESK) derive from the germline V gene. Reading from cysteine to phenylalanine, the CDR3 counts 14 amino acids. Only CDR3 DNA is held: 42 bases, read in frame from base 1. At the junction V is shortened by 2 bases and J by 4 bases, with 12 bases in between. The sample taken for sequencing was peripheral blood. The receptor was derived from an adult man with Graves' ophthalmopathy. The V gene is TRBV14 and the J gene is TRBJ2-7; TRBD1 might be the D gene, on 5 matching bases. Read as DNA, the sequence is TGTGCCAGCAGCCAATTTAGGGGATCGTACGAGCAGTACTTC. This is translated as CASSQFRGSYEQYF.